The 10 T cell receptor beta chains in this list originate from one sample, sequenced in a study of cytomegalovirus exposure and HLA in healthy donors. Amplification used 60 Vbeta primers and 13 Jbeta primers. Profiling relied on immunoSEQ multiplex PCR, and the TCRdb table lists in-frame clones only, not all of them. The sample has around 130,000 clones, less than 85% seen once. The sample comprised PBMCs. Every receptor here comes from a man between 40 and 49 years old in good health and CMV-seronegative.

The chain links TRBV29-1 to TRBJ2-1; D may be TRBD1 (6 bases). Germline assignment: CDR1 SQVTM and CDR2 ANQGSEA. The CDR3 loop spans 13 amino acids. V gave up 3 bases and J gave up 5 bases, with 11 bases separating them. In nucleotides, the CDR3 is TGCAGCGTTGAGAAGGGACAAGACAATGAGCAGTTCTTC. Amino acid sequence: CSVEKGQDNEQFF.

CDR3 nucleotides: TGCGCCAGCAGAGAGAGCACCTCCTACGAGCAGTACTTC. Translating it yields CASRESTSYEQYF. The V call is TRBV5-1, the J call TRBJ2-7; D is undetermined. The V end was cut by 5 bases, the J end by 0 bases, with 9 bases between. Looked up from germline, CDR1 is SGHRS and CDR2 is YFSETQ. This CDR3 comprises 13 residues.

The rearrangement uses TRBV4-1 and TRBJ2-5; D gene unclear. V lost 4 bases to trimming and J lost 2 bases, with 8 bases between them. Germline V gene sequence: CDR1 MGHRA, CDR2 YSYEKL. The CDR3 runs to 13 residues. The CDR3 DNA sequence: TGCGCCAGCAGCCCCAGGATGCAAGAGACCCAGTACTTC. Translation: CASSPRMQETQYF.

V usage is TRBV6-6 and J usage is TRBJ1-6; no reliable D call. Germline V lookup: CDR1 MNHNY, CDR2 SVGAGI (reference sequence). The CDR3 contains 14 residues. Trimming removed 2 bases from V and 7 bases from J, with 9 bases in between. DNA of the CDR3: TGTGCCAGCAGTTACGGAACAGAGAATTCACCCCTCCACTTT. Encoded protein: CASSYGTENSPLHF.

V is TRBV7-3 and J is TRBJ1-1; D might be TRBD1 (6 bases). CDR1 is SGHTA and CDR2 is FQGTGA in the germline V gene. The CDR3 consists of 13 residues. Trimming shortened V by 3 bases and J by 1 base, and 6 bases separated the two germline ends. In DNA form, the CDR3 reads TGTGCCAGCAGCTTGACAGGGAACACTGAAGCTTTCTTT. Protein sequence: CASSLTGNTEAFF.

This clone was counted between two and nine times. Here the CDR3 DNA reads TGTGCCAGCAGCCTGTCGGTGTCTGAAGCTTTCTTT. Protein: CASSLSVSEAFF. The genes are TRBV5-6 and TRBJ1-1, with D uncertain. The V gene lost 4 bases and the J gene lost 6 bases, with 10 bases spanning the gap. CDR1 and CDR2 (germline): SGHDT, YYEEEE. The CDR3 sequence is 12 residues long.

The rearrangement joins TRBV18 to TRBJ2-5, with D perhaps matching TRBD1 (5 bases). From germline, CDR1 is KGHSH and CDR2 LQKENI. The CDR3 length is 17 residues. V was pared by 1 base and J by 2 bases, with 17 bases between. The CDR3, as DNA: TGTGCCAGCTCACCACGATCTGCAGGGATCGGGCAAGAGACCCAGTACTTC. Protein: CASSPRSAGIGQETQYF.

V and J are TRBV4-1 and TRBJ2-7; D gene uncertain. Germline-derived CDR1 and CDR2 are MGHRA and YSYEKL. The CDR3 is 14 residues long. V was shortened by 1 base and J by 0 bases, with 7 bases between the two germline ends. The CDR3 sequence is CASSQVTFSYEQYF. The CDR3 nucleotides are TGCGCCAGCAGCCAAGTTACTTTCTCCTACGAGCAGTACTTC.

This clone has more than one count but fewer than ten. This sequence joins TRBV5-1 and TRBJ2-2; 8 nucleotides line up with TRBD1. Unmatched junction bases numbered 11, after V lost 4 bases and J lost 3 bases. CDR1 SGHRS and CDR2 YFSETQ come from the germline V gene. CDR3 length: 17 residues. The CDR3 protein is CASSVSPQGGDTGELFF. CDR3 sequence (DNA): TGCGCCAGCAGCGTGAGCCCACAGGGGGGTGACACCGGGGAGCTGTTTTTT.

This chain links TRBV27 with TRBJ2-7, with D tentatively TRBD1 (5 bases). Between the trimmed V and J ends, which lost 5 bases and 6 bases, there was a span of 17 bases. The CDR3 sequence is 14 residues long. Germline V gene data show CDR1 as MNHEY and CDR2 as SMNVEV (reference sequence). This CDR3 is CASSLRVAQGEQYF. The CDR3 DNA reads as TGTGCCAGCAGTCTCAGGGTAGCTCAGGGCGAGCAGTACTTC.